One and the same sample provided the 28 T cell receptor beta chains below, sequenced in a study of beta chain features in type 1 diabetes. Of the isolated RNA, all was reverse transcribed, and so the sequenced material was expressed TCRB transcripts. Clones were sequenced by immunoSEQ multiplex PCR, and TCRdb holds only the in-frame ones, with some missing. This sample has about 150,000 clones, with over 7.5% found just once. The sample comprised central memory CD4+ T cells from blood. The receptors were gathered from a man younger than 35 in good health.

This clone was observed a handful of times. The rearrangement joins TRBV7-2 to TRBJ2-1; 7 bases line up with TRBD2. CDR1 SGHTA and CDR2 FQGNSA come from the germline V gene. With 4 bases clipped from V and 8 bases from J, the junction kept 8 bases outside the gene matches. This CDR3 contains 14 residues. The CDR3: CASSSGLVGDEQFF. The CDR3 region has the DNA TGTGCCAGCAGCTCCGGACTAGTCGGGGATGAGCAGTTCTTC. Full variable domain (outside the CDR3, taken from reference TRBV7-2 and TRBJ2-1): GAGVSQSPSNKVTEKGKDVELRCDPISGHTALYWYRQSLGQGLEFLIYFQGNSAPDKSGLPSDRFSAERTGGSVSTLTIQRTQQEDSAVYLCASSSGLVGDEQFFGPGTRLTVL.

The chain combines TRBV18 with TRBJ1-1; 8 bases are a match to TRBD1. V lost 4 bases, J lost 3 bases, and 7 bases stayed unmatched. CDR1 is KGHSH and CDR2 is LQKENI in the germline V gene. This CDR3 spans 15 amino acids. The DNA for the CDR3 is TGTGCCAGCTCACTGGGGCAGGGGGCGGACACTGAAGCTTTCTTT. Residues: CASSLGQGADTEAFF.

This clone was found a few times. The chain joins TRBV2 to TRBJ1-2, with a possible D match to TRBD1 (5 bases). This CDR3 is built from 15 residues. V gave up 6 bases and J gave up 8 bases, with 22 bases separating them. Germline lookup yields CDR1 SNHLY and CDR2 FYNNEI. The CDR3 DNA reads as TGTGCCAGCAGGAGACGGGACTCCTCTTTGGGGGGCTACACCTTC. Its protein is CASRRRDSSLGGYTF.

The sample holds many counts of this clone. V gene TRBV14 combines with J gene TRBJ2-1; 9 nucleotides line up with TRBD2. CDR1 and CDR2 from the germline V gene are SGHDN and FVKESK. This CDR3 spans 15 amino acids. V dropped 5 bases and J dropped 9; count of bases not matched to a gene: 11. This chain's CDR3 is CASSFSGGSKPEQFF. The CDR3 DNA reads TGTGCCAGCAGCTTTAGCGGGGGATCTAAGCCTGAGCAGTTCTTC.

This clone was recorded a few times. The chain employs TRBV27 and TRBJ2-6; weak D call: TRBD2 (5 bases). The CDR3 runs to 16 residues. Germline-derived CDR1 and CDR2 are MNHEY and SMNVEV (reference sequence). Trimming removed 8 bases at V and 0 bases at J, with 14 bases between. DNA for the CDR3: TGTGCCAGCCAGCCGCGACTACTCTCTGGGGCCAACGTCCTGACTTTC. Its protein is CASQPRLLSGANVLTF.

This sequence joins TRBV11-3 and TRBJ2-7; D gene unclear. V lost 4 bases and J 6 bases, leaving 16 bases between the germline ends. Germline CDR1 and CDR2: SGHNT and YENEEA. The CDR3 length is 14 residues. In DNA form, the CDR3 reads TGTGCCAGCAGCTCCGATTCTCATTCGGGCGAGCAGTACTTC. It is translated as CASSSDSHSGEQYF.

This clone came up a few times. This chain joins TRBV11-2 and TRBJ2-5; no reliable D call. This CDR3 is built from 14 residues. Germline-derived CDR1 and CDR2 are SGHAT and FQNNGV. V was cut by 6 bases and J by 2 bases, with 13 bases left in between. The CDR3 nucleotides are TGTGCCAGCAGTGATGTAACTAATCAAGAGACCCAGTACTTC. Its translation is CASSDVTNQETQYF.

The chain joins TRBV30 to TRBJ2-7; TRBD1 aligns across 10 bases. The germline CDR1 and CDR2 sequences are GTSNPN and SVGIG (reference sequence). The CDR3 totals 14 residues. The V and J ends lost 2 bases and 6 bases, in that order; junction bases with no gene match: 7. CDR3 sequence: CAWSSGTGVGEQYF. CDR3 DNA sequence: TGTGCCTGGAGTTCCGGGACAGGGGTTGGCGAGCAGTACTTC.

The rearrangement joins TRBV9 to TRBJ2-4; D gene uncertain. V gave up 2 bases and J gave up 6 bases, with 15 bases separating them. Germline lookup yields CDR1 SGDLS and CDR2 YYNGEE. This CDR3 spans 15 amino acids. CDR3 in amino acids: CASSVSQRFGNIQYF. In DNA form, the CDR3 reads TGTGCCAGCAGCGTCAGTCAGAGGTTCGGAAACATTCAGTACTTC.

This clone was observed a few times. The V and J genes are TRBV4-3 and TRBJ2-1, with a weak D call TRBD2 (6 bases). CDR3 length equals 16 residues. The V end lost 0 bases, the J end lost 7 bases, and 16 bases lay between the germline ends. Germline V gene lookup returns CDR1 LGHNA and CDR2 YSLEER. The chain's CDR3 is CASSQDVVNRGNEQFF. CDR3 nucleotides: TGCGCCAGCAGCCAAGATGTAGTAAACCGGGGGAATGAGCAGTTCTTC.

This clone was seen a few times. V usage is TRBV27 and J usage is TRBJ1-1; D remains unclear. This CDR3 contains 18 residues. The V gene's germline CDR1 is MNHEY and CDR2 SMNVEV (reference sequence). The ends were cut back, 3 bases at V and 0 bases at J, with 20 bases in the middle. The CDR3 reads CASSFSDFQTNMNTEAFF. CDR3 nucleotide sequence: TGTGCCAGCAGTTTCTCCGATTTTCAAACGAACATGAACACTGAAGCTTTCTTT.

This clone was detected a few times. This chain links TRBV11-1 with TRBJ2-3; 8 bases are shared with TRBD1. CDR1 and CDR2 from the germline V gene are SGHAT and FQDESV (reference sequence). After removal of 4 bases from V and 4 bases from J, the junction contained 7 bases not matched to a gene. The CDR3 is 15 residues long. The CDR3 DNA sequence: TGTGCCAGCAGCTCGACAGGGGTTGAAGCAGATACGCAGTATTTT. It codes for CASSSTGVEADTQYF.

The chain recombines TRBV5-1 with TRBJ2-1, with TRBD1 identical over 9 bases. The CDR3 consists of 15 residues. Losses at the gene ends were 3 bases for V and 4 bases for J; bases not matched to a gene: 5. The germline CDR1 and CDR2 sequences are SGHRS and YFSETQ. This CDR3 is CASSSGTGSYNEQFF. The DNA of the CDR3 is TGCGCCAGCAGCTCCGGGACAGGGTCGTACAATGAGCAGTTCTTC.

In this sample, this clone turned up a few times. The V gene is TRBV4-3, the J gene TRBJ2-1; 7 positions match TRBD2. The CDR3 loop spans 16 amino acids. The V gene's germline CDR1 is LGHNA and CDR2 YSLEER. The J segment lost 4 bases and the V segment lost 3 bases, leaving 9 bases of the junction unmatched. The DNA of the CDR3 is TGCGCCAGCAGCCACGTAGCGGGCTTACGTTACAATGAGCAGTTCTTC. It encodes CASSHVAGLRYNEQFF.

This chain uses TRBV29-1 with TRBJ2-5; the match to TRBD2 covers 11 bases. The DNA end is more similar to TRBJ2-7, so the J call may be wrong. Germline V CDR1 and CDR2: SQVTM, ANQGSEA. The CDR3 totals 14 residues. CDR3 amino acids: CSVAGTSGSYEQYF. The CDR3 DNA sequence: TGCAGCGTGGCCGGGACTAGCGGCTCCTACGAGCAGTACTTC.

The J gene is TRBJ2-2, the V gene TRBV12-5, with a tentative D call TRBD1 (5 bases). The CDR3 spans 14 residues. Germline lookup yields CDR1 LGHNT and CDR2 FRNRAP. The V and J ends lost 6 bases and 2 bases respectively, with 10 bases between them. This CDR3 is CASGTEANTGELFF. The CDR3 bases are TGTGCTAGTGGGACAGAAGCTAACACCGGGGAGCTGTTTTTT.

The chain recombines TRBV6-5 with TRBJ1-5, with 7 positions matching TRBD1. The V gene's germline CDR1 is MNHEY and CDR2 SVGAGI. The CDR3 totals 16 residues. J lost 4 bases, V lost 0 bases, and 6 bases had no gene match. CDR3 coding DNA: TGTGCCAGCAGTTACTCCAGGACAGGCAAAAATCAGCCCCAGCATTTT. Its protein is CASSYSRTGKNQPQHF.

The rearrangement links TRBV4-3 to TRBJ1-1; D uncertain. Per the germline V gene, CDR1 is LGHNA and CDR2 is YSLEER. V lost 1 base, J lost 1 base, and 10 bases lay in between. CDR3 length: 15 residues. In DNA, the CDR3 is TGCGCCAGCAGCCAAGCCCTCGCCAGGAACACTGAAGCTTTCTTT. Its protein is CASSQALARNTEAFF.

This chain uses TRBV5-6 with TRBJ1-1, with D unclear. Germline lookup yields CDR1 SGHDT and CDR2 YYEEEE. The CDR3 extends over 15 amino acids. The V end was cut by 0 bases, the J end by 5 bases, with 14 bases between. CDR3 amino acids: CASSLVGSRLTEAFF. CDR3 coding DNA: TGTGCCAGCAGCTTGGTGGGGAGTCGGTTGACTGAAGCTTTCTTT.

In this sample, this clone turned up a few times. This rearrangement joins TRBV7-6 to TRBJ1-2, with a weak D call TRBD1 (5 bases). CDR1 is SGHVS, CDR2 FNYEAQ, per germline. The ends were cut back, 5 bases at V and 0 bases at J, with 25 bases in the middle. CDR3 size: 19 residues. CDR3 coding DNA: TGTGCCAGCAGCCCGAGTAGAATCCGGACAACAAAAACTAACTATGGCTACACCTTC. It encodes CASSPSRIRTTKTNYGYTF.

This clone has ten or more counts. The V gene is TRBV19, the J gene TRBJ2-5; D unclear. V lost 3 bases and J lost 5, with 16 bases in between. The CDR3 has 15 residues. CDR1 is LNHDA and CDR2 is SQIVND in the germline V gene (reference sequence). CDR3 amino acids: CASSISLGAVETQYF. In DNA form, the CDR3 reads TGTGCCAGTAGTATCTCTCTCGGCGCGGTGGAGACCCAGTACTTC. Combining the CDR3 with reference TRBV19 and TRBJ2-5 gives the whole variable domain DGGITQSPKYLFRKEGQNVTLSCEQNLNHDAMYWYRQDPGQGLRLIYYSQIVNDFQKGDIAEGYSVSREKKESFPLTVTSAQKNPTAFYLCASSISLGAVETQYFGPGTRLLVL.

This clone showed up just a few times. V usage is TRBV6-5 and J usage is TRBJ1-1, with 7 positions matching TRBD1. After removal of 7 bases from V and 4 bases from J, the junction contained 6 bases not matched to a gene. The length of the CDR3 is 13 residues. Germline V gene lookup returns CDR1 MNHEY and CDR2 SVGAGI. Written as DNA, the CDR3 is TGTGCCAGCATAAAACAGGGGTTCACTGAAGCTTTCTTT. It specifies CASIKQGFTEAFF.

This clone was recorded a few times. The chain joins TRBV6-5 to TRBJ1-5; D perhaps matches TRBD1 (5 bases). V shed 6 bases and J shed 6 bases, with 18 bases lying between them. Germline CDR1 and CDR2: MNHEY and SVGAGI. The CDR3 runs 15 residues. The CDR3 sequence is CASRGREGGVQPQHF. DNA for the CDR3: TGTGCCAGCAGGGGGAGGGAAGGAGGGGTTCAGCCCCAGCATTTT.

Remarks on this clone: One end of the junction fails to match germline, which may point to a read error. The chain has TRBV6-1 and TRBJ1-1, with D hard to call. The CDR3 extends over 12 amino acids. CDR1 MNHNS and CDR2 SASEGT come from the germline V gene. DNA for the CDR3: TGTGCCAGCAGTGATGACTCATGGTCCCTACCGTTT. Protein product: CASSDDSWSLPF.

This clone was seen many times. The CDR3 region has the DNA TGCAGCGTTCGAACGGGGGGCGCGAGGTCGGAGACCCAGTACTTC. Translating it yields CSVRTGGARSETQYF. The chain has TRBV29-1 and TRBJ2-5, with D tentatively TRBD2 (7 bases). The V gene's germline CDR1 is SQVTM and CDR2 ANQGSEA. CDR3 length: 15 amino acids. The V end was cut by 5 bases, the J end by 5 bases, with 21 bases between.

The chain employs TRBV6-5 and TRBJ2-7; TRBD1 aligns across 11 bases. The CDR3 totals 14 residues. CDR1 is MNHEY, CDR2 SVGAGI, per germline. V shed 10 bases and J 2 bases; nucleotides not matched to a gene: 7. Here the CDR3 reads CATRPGQGAYEQYF. The CDR3 coding sequence is TGTGCCACCAGGCCGGGACAGGGGGCCTACGAGCAGTACTTC.

This chain connects TRBV5-1 to TRBJ2-1; 10 bases are shared with TRBD2. From germline, CDR1 is SGHRS and CDR2 YFSETQ. V shed 2 bases, J shed 6 bases, and the junction held 11 bases outside the gene matches. This CDR3 is built from 17 residues. CDR3 sequence reads: CASSFLYLAGGRNEQFF. The CDR3 region has the DNA TGCGCCAGCAGCTTCCTATACTTAGCGGGGGGACGCAATGAGCAGTTCTTC.

In its sample, this clone was seen a few times. The rearrangement links TRBV11-3 to TRBJ1-1; D remains unclear. This CDR3 has 12 amino acids. Germline CDR1 reads SGHNT; CDR2 reads YENEEA. Trimming took off 2 bases at V and 7 bases at J, with 8 bases between the two ends. The CDR3 loop is CASSLMEGEAFF. CDR3 bases: TGTGCCAGCAGCTTAATGGAGGGTGAAGCTTTCTTT.